This TCR beta chain was recovered during a study of cytomegalovirus exposure and HLA in healthy donors. Assay used: immunoSEQ multiplex PCR; TCRdb lists only in-frame clones, some missing. Altogether roughly 220,000 clones are present, approximately 80% being singletons, with the ten largest covering about 14%. The donors were members of the validation cohort comprising some 130 subjects, separate from the roughly 700-subject first cohort. Trimming at V came to 3 bases and at J to 7 bases, leaving 4 bases not matched to a gene. The CDR3 consists of 15 residues. The V gene's germline CDR1 is MNHEY and CDR2 SMNVEV (reference sequence).

The chain has TRBV27 and TRBJ2-1; the match to TRBD2 covers 12 bases. Material for sequencing was PBMCs. This TCR came from a woman in her 30s in good health and CMV-seropositive. The CDR3 region is CASSLGLAGGNEQFF. For the CDR3, the DNA is TGTGCCAGCAGTTTGGGACTAGCGGGTGGGAATGAGCAGTTCTTC.